What follows are 8 T cell receptor beta chains derived from one specimen sequenced in a study of cytomegalovirus exposure and HLA in healthy donors. Primers: 60 Vbeta forward and 13 Jbeta reverse. The data were produced by immunoSEQ multiplex PCR, yet TCRdb's version contains in-frame clones alone and is incomplete. The table has 150,000 to 200,000 clones, over 65% seen once. The sequenced material came from PBMCs. Source of these receptors: a woman in her 40s in good health and CMV-seropositive.

This clone was observed once. The chain recombines TRBV7-2 with TRBJ2-1, with TRBD1 matching over 7 bases. CDR1 and CDR2 from the germline V gene are SGHTA and FQGNSA. This CDR3 has 13 amino acids. Unmatched junction bases numbered 4, after V lost 5 bases and J lost 6 bases. The CDR3 coding sequence is TGTGCCAGCAGCCAAACAGGGGTCAATGAGCAGTTCTTC. Translation gives CASSQTGVNEQFF.

The chain is built from TRBV19 and TRBJ1-5; D perhaps matches TRBD1 (5 bases). Looked up from germline, CDR1 is LNHDA and CDR2 is SQIVND (reference sequence). The V end was cut by 4 bases, the J end by 7 bases, with 11 bases between. The CDR3 has 13 amino acids. In DNA form, the CDR3 reads TGTGCCAGTAGTAACGGGGGAGGCCAGCCCCAGCATTTT. Translation gives CASSNGGGQPQHF.

This clone was seen a few times. The J gene is TRBJ2-7, the V gene TRBV7-6, with 7 bases lining up with TRBD1. Germline values: CDR1 SGHVS, CDR2 FNYEAQ. The CDR3 contains 13 residues. V lost 5 bases and J lost 2; bases outside the gene matches: 3. The CDR3 here is CASSRGQPYEQYF. The CDR3, as DNA: TGTGCCAGCAGCCGGGGACAGCCCTACGAGCAGTACTTC. Together with reference TRBV7-6 and TRBJ2-7, the CDR3 gives the full variable domain: GAGVSQSPRYKVTKRGQDVALRCDPISGHVSLYWYRQALGQGPEFLTYFNYEAQQDKSGLPNDRFSAERPEGSISTLTIQRTEQRDSAMYRCASSRGQPYEQYFGPGTRLTVT.

The sample holds a few counts of this clone. V and J are TRBV5-1 and TRBJ2-5; D perhaps matches TRBD2 (6 bases). Trimming took 0 bases from V and 3 from J, leaving 12 bases between them. CDR1 is SGHRS and CDR2 is YFSETQ in the germline V gene. This CDR3 has 15 amino acids. In nucleotides, the CDR3 is TGCGCCAGCAGCTTGGTCGGGAGCAAGGAAGAGACCCAGTACTTC. It specifies CASSLVGSKEETQYF.

J is TRBJ2-3 and V is TRBV28; 13 positions match TRBD2. The germline V gene has CDR1 MDHEN and CDR2 SYDVKM. There are 15 residues in the CDR3. V was pared by 6 bases and J by 6 bases, with 6 bases of the junction left unmatched. CDR3 residues: CASRATSGRVDTQYF. DNA of the CDR3: TGTGCCAGCAGAGCTACTAGCGGGAGGGTGGATACGCAGTATTTT.

The chain couples TRBV5-1 to TRBJ2-5; tentatively, D is TRBD1 (7 bases). The CDR3 sequence is 15 residues long. Trimming pared 4 bases from V and 5 bases from J, leaving 18 bases between. Germline CDR1 and CDR2: SGHRS and YFSETQ. The CDR3 DNA follows: TGCGCCAGCAGCGCGGGGACAGCTCAGTGGGAGACCCAGTACTTC. Translating it yields CASSAGTAQWETQYF.

Only a few counts were recorded for this clone. The chain recombines TRBV5-4 with TRBJ2-7; 8 bases align to TRBD1. The CDR3 runs 14 residues. Germline V gene sequence: CDR1 SGHNT, CDR2 YYREEE (reference sequence). The ends lost 4 bases at V and 2 bases at J; junction bases unmatched: 5. This CDR3 reads CASSPGTGPYEQYF. The DNA for the CDR3 is TGTGCCAGCAGCCCCGGGACAGGCCCCTACGAGCAGTACTTC.

The rearrangement uses TRBV5-1 and TRBJ2-5, with D possibly TRBD2 on 5 matching bases. CDR3 length: 13 amino acids. The V end was cut by 2 bases, the J end by 5 bases, with 10 bases between. Germline CDR1 and CDR2: SGHRS and YFSETQ. The CDR3 bases are TGCGCCAGCAGCTTTGGGGAGATGGAGACCCAGTACTTC. Translation gives CASSFGEMETQYF.